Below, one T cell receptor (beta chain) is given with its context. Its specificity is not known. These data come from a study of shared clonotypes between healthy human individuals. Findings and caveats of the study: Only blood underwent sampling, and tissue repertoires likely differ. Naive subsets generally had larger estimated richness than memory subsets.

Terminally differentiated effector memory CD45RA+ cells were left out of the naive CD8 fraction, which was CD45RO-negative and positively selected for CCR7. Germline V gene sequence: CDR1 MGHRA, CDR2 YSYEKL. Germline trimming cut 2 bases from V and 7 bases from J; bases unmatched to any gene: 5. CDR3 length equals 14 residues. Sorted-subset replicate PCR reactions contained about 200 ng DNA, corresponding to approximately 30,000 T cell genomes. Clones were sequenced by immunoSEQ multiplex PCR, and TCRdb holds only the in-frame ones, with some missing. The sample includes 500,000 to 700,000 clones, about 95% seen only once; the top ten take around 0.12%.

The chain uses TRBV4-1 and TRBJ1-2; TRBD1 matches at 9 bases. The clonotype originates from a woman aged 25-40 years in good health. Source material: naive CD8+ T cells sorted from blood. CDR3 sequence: CASSQLGTGSGYTF. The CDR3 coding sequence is TGCGCCAGCAGCCAACTTGGGACAGGGTCTGGCTACACCTTC.